Listed here are 18 T cell receptor beta chains from one sample, sequenced in a study of blood T cell repertoires in COVID-19. The table came from immunoSEQ multiplex PCR; TCRdb's copy has only in-frame clones and leaves some out. This sample has 250,000 to 350,000 clones, with approximately 85% found just once. The sequenced sample was PBMCs or T cells enriched from blood (not recorded which). The receptors derive from a woman in her twenties or thirties who had recovered from COVID-19.

This clone was observed a few times. The V and J genes are TRBV6-1 and TRBJ1-2; D is undetermined. The CDR3 length is 13 residues. V gave up 0 bases and J gave up 6 bases, with 8 bases separating them. Per the germline V gene, CDR1 is MNHNS and CDR2 is SASEGT. This chain's CDR3 is CASSEAELNGYTF. The CDR3, as DNA: TGTGCCAGCAGTGAAGCAGAGCTGAATGGCTACACCTTC.

This clone appeared a single time. The J gene is TRBJ1-1, the V gene TRBV2, with TRBD1 identical over 8 bases. With 4 bases clipped from V and 6 bases from J, the junction kept 4 bases outside the gene matches. This CDR3 is 13 amino acids long. Per the germline V gene, CDR1 is SNHLY and CDR2 is FYNNEI. This chain's CDR3 is CASSGQGRAEAFF. The CDR3 DNA reads TGTGCCAGCAGTGGACAGGGGAGGGCTGAAGCTTTCTTT.

The chain uses TRBV6-6 and TRBJ2-1; possible D gene TRBD2, 5 bases. This CDR3 is built from 14 residues. Germline V gives CDR1 MNHNY, CDR2 SVGAGI (reference sequence). The ends were cut back, 7 bases at V and 6 bases at J, with 16 bases in the middle. CDR3 sequence reads: CASNSGSFGNEQFF. CDR3 DNA sequence: TGTGCCAGCAACTCGGGGAGTTTTGGCAATGAGCAGTTCTTC.

The chain has TRBV2 and TRBJ1-5; D is unclear. The ends were cut back, 4 bases at V and 6 bases at J, with 7 bases in the middle. CDR1 is SNHLY, CDR2 FYNNEI, per germline. This CDR3 spans 12 amino acids. The CDR3 nucleotides read TGTGCCAGCAGTGCGTCGTTTCAGCCCCAGCATTTT. It is translated as CASSASFQPQHF.

V gene TRBV5-1 combines with J gene TRBJ1-4, with D possibly matching TRBD1 (5 bases). CDR3 length equals 15 residues. From germline, CDR1 is SGHRS and CDR2 YFSETQ. The ends were cut back, 4 bases at V and 8 bases at J, with 18 bases in the middle. The CDR3 DNA reads as TGCGCCAGCAGCCTCGGGCGGGGCCGGGGGGAAAAACTGTTTTTT. It encodes CASSLGRGRGEKLFF.

This clone was picked up one time. The CDR3 loop reads CSVDPTGADIGYTF. CDR3 in DNA: TGCAGCGTTGACCCAACAGGGGCCGATATTGGCTACACCTTC. The V and J genes are TRBV29-1 and TRBJ1-2; 7 bases are a match to TRBD1. The J segment lost 7 bases and the V segment lost 3 bases, leaving 11 bases of the junction unmatched. The germline V gene encodes CDR1 SQVTM and CDR2 ANQGSEA. This CDR3 contains 14 residues.

V and J are TRBV2 and TRBJ1-2; perhaps TRBD1 as D (5 bases). The germline gives CDR1 SNHLY, CDR2 FYNNEI. Trimming took 7 bases from V and 2 from J, leaving 17 bases between them. The CDR3 totals 15 residues. CDR3 nucleotides: TGTGCCAGCAAGGGAATTGCAGGGTTCAACTATGGCTACACCTTC. Protein product: CASKGIAGFNYGYTF.

The chain couples TRBV27 to TRBJ2-7; D remains ambiguous. With 3 bases removed from V and 2 bases from J, the gap between germline ends came to 8 bases. Germline V CDR1 and CDR2: MNHEY, SMNVEV (reference sequence). The CDR3 length is 13 residues. The CDR3 sequence: CASSLPTPYEQYF. The CDR3 bases are TGTGCCAGCAGTTTGCCTACCCCCTACGAGCAGTACTTC.

This CDR3 reads CASSTTGGASGANVLTF. The CDR3 bases are TGTGCCAGTAGTACGACAGGGGGCGCCTCTGGGGCCAACGTCCTGACTTTC. The rearrangement uses TRBV19 and TRBJ2-6, with 10 bases that match TRBD1. V trimming: 4 bases; J trimming: 0 bases; junction bases outside the gene matches: 3. The CDR3 extends over 17 amino acids. Germline CDR1 is LNHDA and CDR2 is SQIVND (reference sequence).

The J gene is TRBJ2-7, the V gene TRBV6-5; 7 bases are shared with TRBD1. CDR1 and CDR2 (germline): MNHEY, SVGAGI. V shed 6 bases and J 0 bases; nucleotides not matched to a gene: 5. The length of the CDR3 is 14 residues. CDR3 in DNA: TGTGCCAGCAGACCTAGACAGGGCTCCTACGAGCAGTACTTC. Encoded protein: CASRPRQGSYEQYF.

The V call is TRBV7-8, the J call TRBJ1-1; possible D gene TRBD1, 5 bases. The V gene lost 5 bases and the J gene lost 2 bases, with 18 bases spanning the gap. The CDR3 totals 16 residues. Germline CDR1 and CDR2: SGHVS and FQNEAQ. CDR3 residues: CASSPQLQGLNTEAFF. CDR3 bases: TGTGCCAGCAGCCCCCAGTTGCAGGGTTTAAACACTGAAGCTTTCTTT.

The rearrangement joins TRBV19 to TRBJ1-6; D perhaps matches TRBD1 (6 bases). CDR3 length: 14 amino acids. Germline V gives CDR1 LNHDA, CDR2 SQIVND (reference sequence). Trimming shortened V by 6 bases and J by 10 bases, and 16 bases separated the two germline ends. The CDR3, as DNA: TGTGCCAGTAGGATCCAGGGGAGTGGATCACCCCTCCACTTT. Translating it yields CASRIQGSGSPLHF.

The V call is TRBV28, the J call TRBJ1-4; possible D gene TRBD1, 6 bases. Germline values: CDR1 MDHEN, CDR2 SYDVKM. The CDR3 runs to 15 residues. Deletions cut 6 bases from V and 0 bases from J, with 11 bases between. Here the CDR3 DNA reads TGTGCCAGCAGATCTGGGGGCGCAACTAATGAAAAACTGTTTTTT. It encodes CASRSGGATNEKLFF.

V gene TRBV6-6 combines with J gene TRBJ1-1; possible D gene TRBD1, 5 bases. The CDR3 consists of 15 residues. Germline V CDR1 and CDR2: MNHNY, SVGAGI (reference sequence). Between the trimmed V and J ends, which lost 6 bases and 1 base, there was a span of 15 bases. As DNA, the CDR3 is TGTGCCAGCAGCCTGGGGCAGAACAAGAACACTGAAGCTTTCTTT. Protein product: CASSLGQNKNTEAFF.

The V call is TRBV10-3, the J call TRBJ1-1; 7 bases are a match to TRBD1. Germline CDR1 reads ENHRY; CDR2 reads SYGVKD. The CDR3 is 14 residues long. Unmatched junction bases numbered 10, after V lost 2 bases and J lost 10 bases. CDR3 nucleotides: TGTGCCATCAGTGAGGACCACAGGGGCAGCGTAGCTTTCTTT. It is translated as CAISEDHRGSVAFF.

The V gene is TRBV5-5, the J gene TRBJ1-3; weak D call: TRBD1 (5 bases). The CDR3 covers 15 residues. Germline V lookup: CDR1 SGHKS, CDR2 YYEKEE (reference sequence). The V and J ends lost 5 bases and 0 bases respectively, with 12 bases between them. The CDR3 is CASSWGGSSGNTIYF. For the CDR3, the DNA is TGTGCCAGCAGTTGGGGGGGAAGCTCTGGAAACACCATATATTTT.

The chain uses TRBV27 and TRBJ2-7; unclear D gene. V was cut by 5 bases and J by 0 bases, with 11 bases left in between. The CDR3 is made up of 14 amino acids. Germline CDR1 MNHEY, CDR2 SMNVEV (reference sequence). The CDR3 loop is CASSPRQGSYEQYF. The DNA for the CDR3 is TGTGCCAGCAGTCCCCGACAAGGCTCCTACGAGCAGTACTTC.

CDR3 sequence reads: CASSPTNMNTEAFF. CDR3 bases: TGTGCCAGCAGTCCGACAAATATGAACACTGAAGCTTTCTTT. The V call is TRBV6-5, the J call TRBJ1-1; no clear D. Per the germline V gene, CDR1 is MNHEY and CDR2 is SVGAGI. V was trimmed by 5 bases and J by 0 bases, leaving 10 bases between them. The CDR3 has 14 residues.